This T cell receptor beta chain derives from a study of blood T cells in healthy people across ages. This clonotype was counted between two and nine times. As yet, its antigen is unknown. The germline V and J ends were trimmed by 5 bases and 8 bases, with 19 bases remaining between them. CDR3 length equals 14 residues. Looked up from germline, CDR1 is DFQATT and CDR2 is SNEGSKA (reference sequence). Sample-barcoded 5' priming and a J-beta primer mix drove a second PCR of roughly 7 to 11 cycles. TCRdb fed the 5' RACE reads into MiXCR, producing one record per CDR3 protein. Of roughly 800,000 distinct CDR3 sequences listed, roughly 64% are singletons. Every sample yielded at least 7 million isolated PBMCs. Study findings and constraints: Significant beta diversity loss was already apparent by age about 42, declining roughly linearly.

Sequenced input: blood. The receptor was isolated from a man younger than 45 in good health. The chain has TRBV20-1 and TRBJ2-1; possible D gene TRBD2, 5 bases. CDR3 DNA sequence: TGCAGTGCTGGACTGGAGTCTAGTCTGGATGAGCAGTTCTTC. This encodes CSAGLESSLDEQFF.